These 25 T cell receptor beta chains came from one sample sequenced in a study of CD8 T cells in ankylosing spondylitis. TCRdb re-analysed the 5' RACE reads in MiXCR, keeping a single row per CDR3 protein. Among 150,000 to 200,000 distinct CDR3 sequences listed, about 9.9% were seen once. Sequenced: blood, either unsorted or a sorted T cell fraction (not recorded which). The receptors come from a male donor with ankylosing spondylitis or in good health (not recorded which).

This clonotype showed up many times. The chain carries TRBV29-1 and TRBJ2-2; 7 bases agree with TRBD1. Germline V gene data show CDR1 as SQVTM and CDR2 as ANQGSEA. This CDR3 region has 13 residues. Germline trimming cut 8 bases from V and 4 bases from J; bases unmatched to any gene: 7. CDR3 nucleotide sequence: TGCAGCCACAGGGGCGTGGGCACCGGGGAGCTGTTTTTT. Translating it yields CSHRGVGTGELFF.

At least ten counts were recorded for this clonotype. The gene calls are TRBV6-2 or TRBV6-3 and TRBJ2-5; D possibly uses TRBD1 or TRBD2 (5 bases each). With 3 bases removed from V and 0 bases from J, the gap between germline ends came to 14 bases. The CDR3 has 16 amino acids. Germline V lookup: CDR1 MNHEY, CDR2 SVGEGT. This CDR3 reads CASSYSGTQNQETQYF. The CDR3, as DNA: TGTGCCAGCAGTTATTCCGGGACCCAGAACCAAGAGACCCAGTACTTC.

In the case of this clonotype: A clone one base away is much larger, so this may be a read error. The rearrangement links TRBV5-1 to TRBJ1-1; D is undetermined. Per the germline V gene, CDR1 is SGHRS and CDR2 is YFSETQ. V was clipped by 0 bases and J by 5 bases, with 11 bases between them. CDR3 length equals 14 residues. CDR3 in amino acids: CASSLVVGNTEAFF. The CDR3 bases are TGCGCCAGCAGCTTGGTAGTAGGGAATACTGAAGCTTTCTTT.

The table lists this clonotype with many counts. This chain links TRBV6-1 with TRBJ2-7, with 7 bases that match TRBD2. CDR3 length: 16 residues. With 6 bases clipped from V and 2 bases from J, the junction kept 13 bases outside the gene matches. CDR1 MNHNS and CDR2 SASEGT come from the germline V gene. The CDR3 here is CASSSSSGIGAYEQYF. The CDR3 DNA reads as TGTGCCAGCAGCTCATCTAGCGGTATCGGGGCCTACGAGCAGTACTTC.

There are many counts of this clonotype. The chain carries TRBV20-1 and TRBJ1-5; D may be TRBD1 (6 bases). Trimming took off 1 base at V and 4 bases at J, with 14 bases between the two ends. This CDR3 has 15 amino acids. CDR1 DFQATT and CDR2 SNEGSKA come from the germline V gene (reference sequence). The CDR3 loop is CSARVGAGHNQPQHF. The CDR3 DNA sequence: TGCAGTGCTAGAGTAGGGGCGGGACATAATCAGCCCCAGCATTTT.

This clonotype occurred many times. V usage is TRBV20-1 and J usage is TRBJ2-1; 13 positions match TRBD2. Germline CDR1 is DFQATT and CDR2 is SNEGSKA (reference sequence). J was trimmed by 7 bases and V by 4 bases; bases with no gene match: 7. The CDR3 extends over 15 amino acids. In DNA form, the CDR3 reads TGCAGTGCTACTTTGACTAGCGGGAGGTTTAATGAGCAGTTCTTC. Protein product: CSATLTSGRFNEQFF.

The chain has TRBV5-5 and TRBJ2-1, with TRBD2 matching over 9 bases. The germline CDR1 and CDR2 sequences are SGHKS and YYEKEE (reference sequence). Trimming took 7 bases from V and 4 from J; bases not matched to a gene: 9. This CDR3 is built from 15 residues. The CDR3 loop is CASGLAGAGYNEQFF. DNA of the CDR3: TGTGCCAGCGGTTTAGCGGGGGCAGGGTACAATGAGCAGTTCTTC.

This clonotype was seen repeatedly, ten times or more. The J gene is TRBJ1-4, the V gene TRBV3-1; TRBD1 might be the D (6 bases). V was clipped by 2 bases and J by 4 bases, with 14 bases between them. The germline gives CDR1 LGHDT, CDR2 YNNKEL (reference sequence). The CDR3 is 16 amino acids. CDR3 nucleotides: TGTGCCAGCAGCCAACTAGCGGGGGGCTATAATGAAAAACTGTTTTTT. Amino acids: CASSQLAGGYNEKLFF. Filled out from reference TRBV3-1 and TRBJ1-4, the complete variable domain reads DTAVSQTPKYLVTQMGNDKSIKCEQNLGHDTMYWYKQDSKKFLKIMFSYNNKELIINETVPNRFSPKSPDKAHLNLHINSLELGDSAVYFCASSQLAGGYNEKLFFGSGTQLSVL.

This clonotype was picked up a small number of times. The gene calls are TRBV10-3 and TRBJ2-5; 12 nucleotides align to TRBD1. Germline V gene lookup returns CDR1 ENHRY and CDR2 SYGVKD. Trimming removed 4 bases from V and 6 bases from J; junction bases left unmatched: 3. There are 14 residues in the CDR3. The CDR3 loop is CAISGGTGGQTQYF. The DNA of the CDR3 is TGTGCCATCAGTGGCGGGACAGGGGGCCAGACCCAGTACTTC.

Many counts were recorded for this clonotype. The CDR3, as DNA: TGCAGTGCTAGAGATCTGGGTGACGGACAATCCTCCTACGAGCAGTACTTC. Protein sequence: CSARDLGDGQSSYEQYF. V is TRBV20-1 and J is TRBJ2-7; TRBD1 might be the D (5 bases). CDR3 size: 17 residues. V dropped 0 bases and J dropped 0 bases, with 18 bases sitting between them. Germline V gene sequence: CDR1 DFQATT, CDR2 SNEGSKA (reference sequence).

The sample holds a few counts of this clonotype. The rearrangement uses TRBV5-6 and TRBJ2-2; D uncertain. Trimming took off 0 bases at V and 4 bases at J, with 10 bases between the two ends. CDR1 and CDR2 (germline): SGHDT, YYEEEE. The CDR3 runs 15 residues. CDR3 in amino acids: CASSLVVAGTGELFF. CDR3 sequence (DNA): TGTGCCAGCAGCTTGGTGGTGGCCGGCACCGGGGAGCTGTTTTTT.

In its sample, this clonotype was seen many times. The genes are TRBV10-3 and TRBJ2-3, with D tentatively TRBD2 (5 bases). V was trimmed by 8 bases and J by 5 bases, leaving 17 bases between them. This CDR3 contains 14 residues. Germline CDR1 and CDR2: ENHRY and SYGVKD. CDR3 DNA: TGTGCCATCGCGGGCTCTTCCGGCCGAGATACGCAGTATTTT. Protein sequence: CAIAGSSGRDTQYF.

The table lists this clonotype with many counts. This chain links TRBV20-1 with TRBJ1-5, with TRBD1 matching over 8 bases. J gave up 5 bases and V 1 base, and 4 bases lay outside the gene matches. Germline values: CDR1 DFQATT, CDR2 SNEGSKA (reference sequence). CDR3 length: 14 amino acids. CDR3 in amino acids: CSARGAGGDQPQHF. In DNA form, the CDR3 reads TGCAGTGCTAGAGGGGCAGGGGGCGATCAGCCCCAGCATTTT.

This clonotype was seen a few times. This chain uses TRBV25-1 with TRBJ2-5, with D hard to call. This CDR3 is 15 amino acids long. Deletions cut 0 bases from V and 0 bases from J, with 8 bases between. In germline, CDR1 is MGHDK, CDR2 SYGVNS. The DNA of the CDR3 is TGTGCCAGCAGTGAATATATCGCGGACCAAGAGACCCAGTACTTC. The encoded protein is CASSEYIADQETQYF.

The chain combines TRBV12-3 or TRBV12-4 with TRBJ2-5; tentatively, D is TRBD2 (6 bases). The CDR3 spans 13 residues. Deletions cut 7 bases from V and 0 bases from J, with 9 bases between. CDR3 residues: CASTRDYQETQYF. The CDR3 DNA reads TGTGCCAGCACTCGGGACTACCAAGAGACCCAGTACTTC.

This clonotype has at least ten counts. The V call is TRBV5-1, the J call TRBJ1-6; no reliable D call. The V end lost 4 bases, the J end lost 1 base, and 9 bases lay between the germline ends. The CDR3 runs to 15 residues. CDR1 and CDR2 from the germline V gene are SGHRS and YFSETQ. Written as DNA, the CDR3 is TGCGCCAGCAGCAAGGTGGAATCCTATAATTCACCCCTCCACTTT. Its protein product is CASSKVESYNSPLHF.

This clonotype was observed a few times. Being one base from a much bigger clone, this may be a read error. The chain is built from TRBV5-6 and TRBJ2-1; 7 bases fit TRBD2. Germline CDR1 and CDR2: SGHDT and YYEEEE. The trim removed 5 bases at V and 12 bases at J, leaving 17 bases unmatched. The CDR3 length is 15 residues. CDR3 sequence reads: CASRGLREGFGAQFF. Written as DNA, the CDR3 is TGTGCCAGCAGGGGACTGAGGGAGGGTTTTGGTGCGCAGTTCTTC.

This chain links TRBV12-3 or TRBV12-4 with TRBJ2-1; no reliable D call. The V and J ends lost 2 bases and 4 bases respectively, with 12 bases between them. The CDR3 has 15 residues. In DNA, the CDR3 is TGTGCCAGCAGTTTATCCGGCCCATCATACAATGAGCAGTTCTTC. Protein: CASSLSGPSYNEQFF.

About this clonotype itself: Just one base apart from a much larger clone, this may be a read error. This chain links TRBV6-2 or TRBV6-3 with TRBJ2-3; 11 positions match TRBD1. Looked up from germline, CDR1 is MNHEY and CDR2 is SVGEGT. CDR3 length equals 15 residues. The CDR3 loop is CGSSTDRGRADTQYF. CDR3 in DNA: TGTGGCAGCAGTACGGACAGGGGGCGCGCAGATACGCAGTATTTT.

This clonotype was recorded many times. V is TRBV15 and J is TRBJ2-7; no firm D call. The CDR3 consists of 14 residues. Trimming took off 3 bases at V and 0 bases at J, with 9 bases between the two ends. In germline, CDR1 is LNHNV, CDR2 YYDKDF (reference sequence). This chain's CDR3 is CATSSDSNSYEQYF. DNA of the CDR3: TGTGCCACCAGCAGCGACTCGAACTCCTACGAGCAGTACTTC.

Many counts were recorded for this clonotype. This chain connects TRBV7-4 to TRBJ2-1; D gene unclear. The CDR3 extends over 12 amino acids. Germline loops: CDR1 SGHVT, CDR2 SQSDAQ. Trimming removed 5 bases from V and 5 bases from J, with 7 bases in between. The DNA of the CDR3 is TGTGCCAGCAGCCCGGACCACAATGAGCAGTTCTTC. It yields the protein CASSPDHNEQFF. Filled out from reference TRBV7-4 and TRBJ2-1, the complete variable domain reads GAGVSQSPRYKVAKRGRDVALRCDSISGHVTLYWYRQTLGQGSEVLTYSQSDAQRDKSGRPSGRFSAERPERSVSTLKIQRTEQGDSAVYLCASSPDHNEQFFGPGTRLTVL.

This clonotype came up many times. The chain employs TRBV4-3 and TRBJ1-5, with 7 bases matching TRBD1. V shed 0 bases, J shed 5 bases, and the junction held 4 bases outside the gene matches. CDR1 is LGHNA and CDR2 is YSLEER in the germline V gene. The CDR3 spans 15 residues. The CDR3 here is CASSQDVTGYQPQHF. DNA for the CDR3: TGCGCCAGCAGCCAAGATGTGACAGGGTATCAGCCCCAGCATTTT.

This clonotype came up many times. The gene calls are TRBV10-3 and TRBJ1-4, with TRBD1 matching over 7 bases. Germline lookup yields CDR1 ENHRY and CDR2 SYGVKD. V gave up 9 bases and J gave up 4 bases; unmatched junction bases: 5. The CDR3 is made up of 13 amino acids. The CDR3 DNA reads as TGTGCCATACCGGGACAGCTTAATGAAAAACTGTTTTTT. Its protein product is CAIPGQLNEKLFF.

This clonotype was detected ten times or more. This CDR3 reads CASSFGQGGGSPLHF. CDR3 in DNA: TGCGCCAGCAGCTTCGGGCAAGGGGGTGGTTCACCCCTCCACTTT. This chain connects TRBV5-1 to TRBJ1-6; perhaps TRBD1 as D (6 bases). The V gene's germline CDR1 is SGHRS and CDR2 YFSETQ. The CDR3 has 15 amino acids. The V end lost 2 bases, the J end lost 9 bases, and 15 bases lay between the germline ends.

This clonotype appeared many times. V is TRBV5-1 and J is TRBJ1-2; no reliable D call. The V gene's germline CDR1 is SGHRS and CDR2 YFSETQ. This CDR3 has 13 residues. Trimming shortened V by 5 bases and J by 4 bases, and 12 bases separated the two germline ends. CDR3 sequence: CASREELGYGYTF. In nucleotides, the CDR3 is TGCGCCAGCAGAGAGGAGCTAGGCTATGGCTACACCTTC. Complete variable domain (other parts from reference TRBV5-1 and TRBJ1-2): KAGVTQTPRYLIKTRGQQVTLSCSPISGHRSVSWYQQTPGQGLQFLFEYFSETQRNKGNFPGRFSGRQFSNSRSEMNVSTLELGDSALYLCASREELGYGYTFGSGTRLTVV.